This TCR beta chain derives from a study of CD8 T cells in ankylosing spondylitis. Study-wide points: Disease-linked clones displayed a CD8+ phenotype and appeared relatively rarely in peripheral blood. Among TCR beta sequences, a motif of several highly homologous variants appeared characteristic of ankylosing spondylitis blood. Earlier reports found some motif variants in synovial fluid and blood in reactive arthritis. As reported, disease-linked clones showed significant enrichment in matched ankylosing spondylitis synovial fluid.

Quantitative molecular-barcoded 5'-RACE generated the TCR beta libraries. TCRdb reprocessed the 5' RACE reads via MiXCR and lists one record per CDR3 protein. This sample has fewer than 550,000 distinct CDR3 sequences; approximately 5.3% occur once, and the top ten carry roughly 3.2%. This CDR3 contains 15 residues. Germline CDR1 and CDR2: SGHRS and YFSETQ. Germline trimming cut 3 bases from V and 5 bases from J; bases unmatched to any gene: 6. This clonotype occurred many times. Its antigen remains unidentified. Sequenced material: blood, either unsorted or a sorted T cell fraction (not recorded which). This chain connects TRBV5-1 to TRBJ2-5; 11 bases are a match to TRBD2. The sequence was collected from a male donor with ankylosing spondylitis. In nucleotides, the CDR3 is TGCGCCAGCAGCTCCAATAGCGGGAGGGCCGAGACCCAGTACTTC. Translated, it gives CASSSNSGRAETQYF.